Below, 2 T cell receptor beta chains from the same sample are listed, as sequenced in a study of response to subunit inactivated influenza vaccine. One entry per CDR3 protein results from TCRdb running MiXCR on the RT-PCR reads. The table includes 500,000 to 550,000 distinct CDR3 sequences, about 7.2% detected once. The source material was PBMCs from blood, sampled around 25 months after vaccination. The receptor set was obtained from a man between 50 and 70 years old who received an inactivated influenza vaccine.

This clonotype came up many times. The chain combines TRBV25-1 with TRBJ2-1, with D hard to call. The germline V gene has CDR1 MGHDK and CDR2 SYGVNS. There are 14 residues in the CDR3. Trimming took 1 base from V and 5 from J, leaving 9 bases between them. This chain's CDR3 is CASSESTRNNEQFF. The CDR3, as DNA: TGTGCCAGCAGTGAATCGACTCGAAACAATGAGCAGTTCTTC.

The rearrangement uses TRBV12-3 or TRBV12-4 and TRBJ2-2; 8 nucleotides align to TRBD1. The CDR3 totals 15 residues. The V and J ends lost 6 bases and 1 base, in that order; junction bases with no gene match: 4. CDR3 bases: TGTGCCAGCAGATCAGACAGGGGGAACACCGGGGAGCTGTTTTTT. Its translation is CASRSDRGNTGELFF.